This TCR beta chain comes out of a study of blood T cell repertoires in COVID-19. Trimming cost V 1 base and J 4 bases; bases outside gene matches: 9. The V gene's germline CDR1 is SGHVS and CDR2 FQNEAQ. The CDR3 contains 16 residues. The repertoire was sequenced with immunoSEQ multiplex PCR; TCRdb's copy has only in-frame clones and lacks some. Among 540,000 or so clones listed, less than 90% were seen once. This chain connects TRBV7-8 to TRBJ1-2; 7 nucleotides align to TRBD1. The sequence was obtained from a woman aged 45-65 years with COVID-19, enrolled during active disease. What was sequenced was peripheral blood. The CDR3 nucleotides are TGTGCCAGCAGCTTAGGACGGGAGGGGGCAGGCTATGGCTACACCTTC. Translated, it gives CASSLGREGAGYGYTF.